Listed below are T cell receptor beta chains from one sample, sequenced in a study of T cells in Graves' hyperthyroidism and ophthalmopathy. TCRdb passed the multiplex PCR reads through MiXCR, listing each CDR3 protein once. Here the sample spans about 700,000 distinct CDR3 sequences, about 45% being singletons. Material for sequencing was peripheral blood or thyroid tissue (not recorded which). All receptors derive from an adult man with Graves' disease, either hyperthyroidism or ophthalmopathy (not recorded which). Each CDR3 is given with its conserved first and last residue. A D gene is named only where the DNA matches it firmly. Clone sizes are given selectively: once, few, many, or a class where the clone is expanded.

size | J | D | V | DNA | CDR3
once | TRBJ2-2 | TRBD1 | TRBV29-1 | TGCAGCGTTGTCCAACAGGGGGCCAACTCGAACACCGGGGAGCTGTTTTTT | CSVVQQGANSNTGELFF
. | TRBJ2-2 | . | TRBV9 | TGTGCCAGCGCCACCGGGACCAACACCGGGGAGCTGTTTTTT | CASATGTNTGELFF
. | TRBJ1-2 | . | TRBV19 | TGTGCCAGCACCGCAGACCCGACATCCCTCGGCTACACCTTC | CASTADPTSLGYTF
once | TRBJ2-5 | . | TRBV7-8 | TGTGCCATCAGTTATGGGGGGAACCAAGAGACCCAGTACTTC | CAISYGGNQETQYF
. | TRBJ2-7 | TRBD2 | TRBV7-8 | TGTGCCAGCAGCGTGACTAGCGGAGCCCTTGGGACCGAGCAGTACTTC | CASSVTSGALGTEQYF
many | TRBJ2-7 | . | TRBV10-3 | TGTGCCATCAGTGATGAGGTCCGGTCTCCTCGCTCCTACGAGCAGTACTTC | CAISDEVRSPRSYEQYF
. | TRBJ1-2 | TRBD1 | TRBV10-3 | TGTGCCCCACCGGGACAGGGGGATTCGAACGGCTACACCTTC | CAPPGQGDSNGYTF
many | TRBJ2-5 | TRBD2 | TRBV7-9 | TGTGCCAGCAGCTTATCGGCGGGAGGGCCGGGGGAGACCCAGTACTTC | CASSLSAGGPGETQYF
. | TRBJ2-2 | . | TRBV11-2 | TGTGCCAGCAGCTTAGTTGCAGGGAGGAACACCGGGGAGCTGTTTTTT | CASSLVAGRNTGELFF
. | TRBJ2-7 | . | TRBV2 | TGTGCCAGTCTCGGAGAAACGGGAGAGCAGTACTTC | CASLGETGEQYF
. | TRBJ2-7 | TRBD1 | TRBV20-1 | TGCAGTGCAGAGGGACAGGGGTCGGGCTACGAGCAGTACTTC | CSAEGQGSGYEQYF
few | TRBJ2-7 | . | TRBV20-1 | TGCAGCGCAGGCCGAACAGGGAGACACGAGCAGTACTTC | CSAGRTGRHEQYF
few | TRBJ1-4 | . | TRBV5-1 | TGCGCCAGCAGCTTCTCCCAGCGAGCAACTAATGAAAAACTGTTTTTT | CASSFSQRATNEKLFF
. | TRBJ1-1 | TRBD1 | TRBV19 | TGTGCCAGTAGTACCAACAGGGGAGGACCTGAAGCTTTCTTT | CASSTNRGGPEAFF
many | TRBJ1-2 | . | TRBV2 | TGTGCCAACAAACAGGATACCTATGGCTACACCTTC | CANKQDTYGYTF
few | TRBJ2-5 | TRBD1 | TRBV20-1 | TGCAGTGCTAGAGGACAGGGGGCTTCGAAGACCCAGTACTTC | CSARGQGASKTQYF
. | TRBJ1-1 | . | TRBV4-2 | TGTGCCAGCAGCCCGAATGGACAGAGGGCCGCTGAAGCTTTCTTT | CASSPNGQRAAEAFF